This T cell receptor beta chain was retrieved from a study of shared clonotypes between healthy human individuals (dated by TCRdb to the early 2020s). At the level of the whole study: The cohort comprised a couple of women and a few men aged 18 to 49 years. Per donor, three plates each were used for CD4 naive and CD4 memory, two for CD8 naive, and one for CD8 memory. To estimate repertoire size and how much clonotypes are shared between individuals, the study performed deep sequencing of blood TCR repertoires from five healthy adults. Between about 0.85 and 8.9 billion PBMCs per donor were obtained by leukapheresis. Libraries were prepared and TCR repertoires were sequenced by different laboratories using diverse techniques, in order to increase sequencing depth and limit assay-specific biases.

What the authors observed across the whole study: Even with the large sequencing depth, rarefaction of the sorted-subset datasets indicated that sequencing was incomplete. When a handful of donors were compared, the shared fraction of clonotypes was roughly 4.8% for naive CD4, over 3% for naive CD8, 2.3% for memory CD4, and 0.35% to 0.4% for memory CD8. Estimated clonotype richness was generally larger for naive than for memory subsets. Pairwise subsampling led to the expectation that sequencing depth would affect the degree of clonotype sharing among donors. Compared with non-shared clonotypes, the clonotypes found in all four sorted-subset donors had higher generation probabilities. The small number of donors limited the genetic and exposure-history diversity represented. Only blood was sampled, and tissue TCR repertoires likely differ from those in blood.

TCR CDR3 regions were amplified from genomic DNA by multiplex PCR using the deep immunoSEQ assay. Genomic DNA extracted from each cell subset was distributed evenly over all wells of several immunoSEQ 96-well plates, and each plate served as one replicate. For sorted subsets, each replicate PCR was loaded with approximately 200 ng genomic DNA, equivalent to approximately 27,000 T cell genomes. Purified libraries were quantified with a Qubit 3.0 fluorometer, sized on a Bioanalyzer 2100, and re-quantified with the KAPA Library Quantification kit. Each immunoSEQ 96-well plate was sequenced on its own single-read 150-cycle Illumina NextSeq 550 flow cell. Concerning the study's data processing: Because only junctional sequences without quality scores were contained in the immunoSEQ output, filtering matching that applied to full-length reads could not be performed. To assign V/J genes and CDR3, sequences were annotated using PyIR, a Python wrapper for IgBLAST v1.9, with IMGT germline references. Reads with weak V/J assignments (E-value above 1e-6), missing CDR3, stop codons, out-of-frame junctions, or ambiguous translated residues were removed. V3J clonotypes were defined as sequences sharing the same inferred V gene, J gene, and CDR3 amino acid sequence. To compute the percentage overlap between repertoires, the number of shared unique clonotypes was divided by the size of the smaller repertoire. Three approaches were used to assess repertoire richness: RTK rarefaction, the Chao1 estimator, and Recon v2.1 estimates of unobserved clonotypes. Generation probabilities for all TCRbeta clonotypes obtained by the gDNA method from several donors were computed using OLGA. The source is immuneACCESS, and TCRdb retained only in-frame sequences with V and J called. Part of the clones is not carried over; for the studies checked, unresolved V genes explain less than half of this, and the remainder is unexplained. The DNA gave D and trimming, while V, J and clone size come from that table. In all, the sample holds approximately 840,000 clones, and about 97% of those were seen once. The ten most abundant clones make up less than 0.25% of the sample.

Details on this clone: Which antigen it targets is not known. No clone much larger than this one lies a single base away; base qualities are absent.

CDR1 and CDR2 are read off the germline V gene (reference sequence) as MNHEY and SMNVEV. From the cysteine up to the phenylalanine, the CDR3 has a length of 13 residues. Only CDR3 DNA is held: 39 bases, read in frame from base 1. V has 6 bases trimmed and J has 10 bases trimmed; junction bases matching no gene number 6. CD8 naive samples were CD45RO-negative cells positively selected for CCR7, giving a CD45RA+CCR7+ population that excluded TemRA cells. The donors were healthy, HIV-negative adults with no recently reported acute infections or vaccinations. All donors were Caucasian adults living in Nashville, Tennessee, USA. Blood was collected by leukapheresis, and PBMCs were isolated by Ficoll-Histopaque density gradient centrifugation and then cryopreserved in liquid nitrogen vapor phase. Purity and quantity of every magnetically sorted T cell population were checked by analytical flow cytometry. Genomic DNA was isolated from every sorted fraction and measured by UV absorbance on a Nanodrop 2000c.

This chain joins TRBV27 to TRBJ2-1, with 10 junctional bases fitting TRBD2. This clonotype was obtained from a man younger than 40 in good health. Sequencing used naive CD8+ T cells sorted from blood. The cell subset or site tag for this specimen amounts to: CD45RA+CCR7+. The DNA sequence is TGTGCCAGCAGAGTCGCTAGCGGGAGAGAGCAGTTCTTC. This yields the protein CASRVASGREQFF.